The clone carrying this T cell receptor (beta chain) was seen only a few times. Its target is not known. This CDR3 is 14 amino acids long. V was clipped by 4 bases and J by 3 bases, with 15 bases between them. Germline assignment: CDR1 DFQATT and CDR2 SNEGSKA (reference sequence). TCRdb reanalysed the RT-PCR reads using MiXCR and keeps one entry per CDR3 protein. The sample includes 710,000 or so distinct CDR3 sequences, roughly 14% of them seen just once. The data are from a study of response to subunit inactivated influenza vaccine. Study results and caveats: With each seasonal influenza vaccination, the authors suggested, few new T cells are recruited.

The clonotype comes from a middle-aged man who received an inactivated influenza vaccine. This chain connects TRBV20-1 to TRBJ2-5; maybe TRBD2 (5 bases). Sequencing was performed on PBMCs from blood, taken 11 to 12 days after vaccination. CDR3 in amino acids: CSAIRGSLEETQYF. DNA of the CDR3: TGCAGTGCTATACGGGGTTCCTTGGAAGAGACCCAGTACTTC.